Listed here are 20 T cell receptor beta chains from one sample, sequenced in a study of blood T cell repertoires in COVID-19. Some clones are missing from TCRdb's copy, which holds only in-frame ones; the method was immunoSEQ multiplex PCR. The table records some 150,000 clones, 75% to 85% of them present only once. The sequenced sample consisted of peripheral blood. The receptors were gathered from a woman in her fifties or sixties with COVID-19, enrolled during active disease.

This clone showed up just a few times. This CDR3 is CASSQRPQGLGSPLHF. DNA for the CDR3: TGTGCCAGCAGCCAACGTCCCCAGGGGCTGGGTTCACCCCTCCACTTT. The chain joins TRBV3-1 (or the pseudogene TRBV3-2) to TRBJ1-6; D possibly corresponds to TRBD1 (6 bases). Germline lookup yields CDR1 LGHDT and CDR2 YNNKEL (reference sequence). This CDR3 comprises 16 residues. The germline V and J ends were trimmed by 2 bases and 9 bases, with 17 bases remaining between them.

The chain joins TRBV5-1 to TRBJ2-2; D remains unclear. Germline loops: CDR1 SGHRS, CDR2 YFSETQ. The length of the CDR3 is 14 residues. Trimming left V 0 bases short and J 1 base short, with 4 bases between. CDR3 amino acids: CASSLVGNTGELFF. The DNA for the CDR3 is TGCGCCAGCAGCTTGGTCGGGAACACCGGGGAGCTGTTTTTT.

The genes are TRBV7-3 and TRBJ1-1; D unresolved. V was clipped by 1 base and J by 0 bases, with 12 bases between them. The CDR3 runs to 16 residues. Germline-derived CDR1 and CDR2 are SGHTA and FQGTGA. CDR3 sequence reads: CASSLSHHSMNTEAFF. In DNA, the CDR3 is TGTGCCAGCAGCTTAAGTCATCACAGCATGAACACTGAAGCTTTCTTT.

V gene TRBV30 combines with J gene TRBJ1-5, with a possible D match to TRBD1 (5 bases). V was cut by 2 bases and J by 4 bases, with 15 bases left in between. This CDR3 has 15 residues. Germline lookup yields CDR1 GTSNPN and CDR2 SVGIG (reference sequence). Here the CDR3 reads CAWSRGTLLNQPQHF. Written as DNA, the CDR3 is TGTGCCTGGAGTCGGGGGACCCTGTTAAATCAGCCCCAGCATTTT.

The chain joins TRBV6-5 to TRBJ2-5; 7 bases map to TRBD1. The V segment lost 4 bases and the J segment 1 base; nucleotides outside the gene matches: 6. Per germline, CDR1 MNHEY and CDR2 SVGAGI. The length of the CDR3 is 15 residues. CDR3 in DNA: TGTGCCAGCAGTTGGGGACAGATTCCCCAAGAGACCCAGTACTTC. Protein: CASSWGQIPQETQYF.

The V and J genes are TRBV6-5 and TRBJ2-1; perhaps TRBD1 as D (5 bases). Trimming left V 7 bases short and J 4 bases short, with 14 bases between. Germline V gives CDR1 MNHEY, CDR2 SVGAGI. The CDR3 extends over 14 amino acids. CDR3 sequence reads: CASKRGSRYNEQFF. The CDR3 coding sequence is TGTGCCAGCAAAAGGGGAAGCAGGTACAATGAGCAGTTCTTC.

The chain has TRBV5-4 and TRBJ1-1, with D possibly being TRBD1 (6 bases). This CDR3 comprises 15 residues. In germline, CDR1 is SGHNT, CDR2 YYREEE (reference sequence). V was pared by 2 bases and J by 1 base, with 12 bases between. The CDR3 DNA follows: TGTGCCAGCAGCTTTATGTCAGGGGCGAACACTGAAGCTTTCTTT. It yields the protein CASSFMSGANTEAFF.

The V gene is TRBV7-2, the J gene TRBJ1-1, with D possibly being TRBD1 (6 bases). The CDR3 contains 15 residues. CDR1 and CDR2 from the germline V gene are SGHTA and FQGNSA. V was trimmed by 3 bases and J by 3 bases, leaving 14 bases between them. Written as DNA, the CDR3 is TGTGCCAGCAGCTTGGGACACCTAAGGCACACTGAAGCTTTCTTT. Encoded protein: CASSLGHLRHTEAFF.

The chain carries TRBV19 and TRBJ2-5; D may be TRBD1 (5 bases). The V end lost 7 bases, the J end lost 0 bases, and 15 bases lay between the germline ends. The CDR3 spans 15 residues. The germline gives CDR1 LNHDA, CDR2 SQIVND (reference sequence). CDR3: CASTSGGAYQETQYF. The CDR3 DNA reads as TGTGCCAGTACCTCGGGTGGGGCGTACCAAGAGACCCAGTACTTC.

This clone was observed a few times. The chain has TRBV7-3 and TRBJ1-2; maybe TRBD1 (6 bases). The CDR3 is 15 amino acids. Germline lookup yields CDR1 SGHTA and CDR2 FQGTGA. V lost 5 bases and J lost 2, with 15 bases in between. The CDR3 nucleotides are TGTGCCAGCAGCCCCGGGGGGGGCCTGAACTATGGCTACACCTTC. It translates to CASSPGGGLNYGYTF.

The gene calls are TRBV11-2 and TRBJ2-1; the D is unclear. Trimming left V 7 bases short and J 7 bases short, with 23 bases between. This CDR3 comprises 16 residues. Germline lookup yields CDR1 SGHAT and CDR2 FQNNGV. The CDR3 DNA sequence: TGTGCCAGCATCCCGTTCAAATCCCATTTGGAGAATGAGCAGTTCTTC. Translated: CASIPFKSHLENEQFF.

This clone has only a few counts. The chain is built from TRBV10-2 and TRBJ1-5; D unclear. This CDR3 region has 14 residues. V was clipped by 4 bases and J by 3 bases, with 10 bases between them. CDR1 and CDR2 (germline): WSHSY, SAAADI. In DNA, the CDR3 is TGCGCCAGCAGTGTGGCGGGGTACAATCAGCCCCAGCATTTT. This translates into CASSVAGYNQPQHF.

This clone showed up just a few times. The V and J genes are TRBV10-1 and TRBJ2-7; TRBD2 matches 9 bases. The CDR3 has 13 amino acids. V shed 2 bases, J shed 6 bases, and the junction held 2 bases outside the gene matches. Germline V gives CDR1 WNHNN, CDR2 SYGVQD (reference sequence). The CDR3 DNA reads as TGCGCCAGCAGTGAGATGACTAGCGGCGAGCAGTACTTC. Translation gives CASSEMTSGEQYF.

Notes on this clone: Other DNA sequences in the sample encode the same CDR3. The rearrangement links TRBV7-2 to TRBJ2-3, with D unclear. The V gene's germline CDR1 is SGHTA and CDR2 FQGNSA. The CDR3 runs 11 residues. Trimming took 5 bases from V and 6 from J, leaving 6 bases between them. In nucleotides, the CDR3 is TGTGCCAGCAGCCCACAGGATACGCAGTATTTT. Protein product: CASSPQDTQYF.

This rearrangement joins TRBV7-9 to TRBJ1-1; D unclear. The CDR3 has 15 amino acids. The V gene lost 1 base and the J gene lost 4 bases, with 13 bases spanning the gap. Germline V gene sequence: CDR1 SEHNR, CDR2 FQNEAQ (reference sequence). The CDR3 here is CASSLVGVPGTEAFF. Here the CDR3 DNA reads TGTGCCAGCAGCTTAGTCGGGGTACCGGGCACTGAAGCTTTCTTT.

This chain joins TRBV11-2 and TRBJ1-1, with TRBD1 identical over 8 bases. The CDR3 spans 13 residues. V lost 3 bases, J lost 11 bases, and 8 bases stayed unmatched. Germline CDR1 and CDR2: SGHAT and FQNNGV. The CDR3 sequence: CASSFSGGRGAFF. CDR3 coding DNA: TGTGCCAGCAGCTTTTCAGGGGGCCGAGGTGCTTTCTTT.

The J gene is TRBJ2-1, the V gene TRBV7-6; TRBD2 agrees at 13 bases. Germline V lookup: CDR1 SGHVS, CDR2 FNYEAQ. Trimming at V came to 1 base and at J to 6 bases, leaving 0 bases not matched to a gene. The CDR3 is made up of 15 amino acids. The DNA for the CDR3 is TGTGCCAGCAGCTTAGGGACTAGCGGGAGCAATGAGCAGTTCTTC. Its translation: CASSLGTSGSNEQFF.

This clone was detected once. The CDR3 protein is CASSPPARDEQYF. DNA for the CDR3: TGTGCCAGCTCACCACCGGCGAGGGACGAGCAGTACTTC. The rearrangement links TRBV18 to TRBJ2-7, with D possibly TRBD2 on 5 matching bases. V lost 0 bases to trimming and J lost 5 bases, with 8 bases between them. The germline V gene encodes CDR1 KGHSH and CDR2 LQKENI. The CDR3 runs to 13 residues.

The chain combines TRBV18 with TRBJ1-1, with D uncertain. This CDR3 has 11 residues. V was pared by 3 bases and J by 8 bases, with 7 bases between. Germline values: CDR1 KGHSH, CDR2 LQKENI. The CDR3 DNA is TGTGCCAGCTCACCCGGGAGAGAAGCTTTCTTT. Encoded protein: CASSPGREAFF.

This clone was seen more than once but under ten times. This chain connects TRBV19 to TRBJ1-2; TRBD1 is a possible D gene (5 bases). The CDR3 has 15 amino acids. Deletions cut 3 bases from V and 2 bases from J, with 13 bases between. The germline CDR1 and CDR2 sequences are LNHDA and SQIVND (reference sequence). CDR3: CASSMGGNLNYGYTF. The CDR3 nucleotides read TGTGCCAGTAGTATGGGGGGGAATTTAAACTATGGCTACACCTTC.